This is a list of T cell receptor beta chains from one sample in a study of blood T cell repertoires in COVID-19. TCRdb's table, derived via immunoSEQ multiplex PCR, lists solely in-frame clones and lacks some. The sample carries 440,000 or so clones, over 75% recorded once. Sequenced material: peripheral blood. These receptor sequences come from a woman in her thirties or forties with COVID-19, enrolled during active disease. The conserved cysteine and the conserved F or W are not part of the CDR3 here. Where a row states a size, it is once, few, many or the class of an expanded clone; other rows omit it.

j_call clone_size v_call cdr3_aa
TRBJ2-3 NA TRBV5-4 ASSLRETATDTQY
TRBJ2-7 NA TRBV7-9 ASSPRSGRAYEQY
TRBJ1-1 NA TRBV9 ASSGQGARGTEAF
TRBJ1-3 NA TRBV25-1 ASSRGTGNTIY
TRBJ1-3 NA TRBV9 ASSDDSHSGNTIY
TRBJ2-1 NA TRBV10-3 AIRGEGREWVNEQF
TRBJ1-5 NA TRBV12-3/TRBV12-4 ASTAVANQPQH
TRBJ2-1 NA TRBV7-2 ASILIGGSSYNEQF
TRBJ1-4 NA TRBV6-2/TRBV6-3 ASSYSNRQGASGRVSEKLF
TRBJ2-1 NA TRBV6-5 ASSYERGLGYNEQF
TRBJ1-5 NA TRBV4-1 ASSPQPGESNQPQH
TRBJ1-5 NA TRBV19 ASSTPPSKRGYNQPQH
TRBJ1-3 NA TRBV5-1 ASSLGTASGNTIY
TRBJ2-5 NA TRBV19 ASSARDNRETQY
TRBJ2-7 NA TRBV15 ATSRAPRTEQY
TRBJ2-1 NA TRBV7-2 ASSFNRGGASGEQF
TRBJ1-6 NA TRBV4-2 ASSQGDRGPNNSPLH
TRBJ1-1 NA TRBV29-1 SVPGQGLGITEAF
TRBJ2-1 NA TRBV19 ASSSGAGGRDEQF
TRBJ2-1 NA TRBV3-1/TRBV3-2 ASSLRGGANEQF
TRBJ1-6 once TRBV29-1 SVVDRENSPLH
TRBJ1-1 NA TRBV19 ASSLVDRDTEAF
TRBJ2-7 NA TRBV15 ATSREMTGGYEQY
TRBJ2-2 NA TRBV10-3 AISDRPSNTGELF
TRBJ2-1 NA TRBV30 AWSKSRGQPTSYNEQF
TRBJ1-1 NA TRBV18 ASSPIGGLTEAF
TRBJ1-5 NA TRBV15 ATSRGEGDQPQH
TRBJ1-1 once TRBV11-2 ASSLGSGGLNTEAF